These 32 T cell receptor beta chains were all obtained from the same sample, sequenced in a study of cytomegalovirus exposure and HLA in healthy donors. 60 Vbeta and 13 Jbeta primers were used in PCR. Sequencing was performed with immunoSEQ multiplex PCR; in TCRdb, only in-frame clones are kept and a portion is missing. The table has 150,000 to 200,000 clones, approximately 75% seen once; the top ten hold about 1.9%. The sample was PBMCs. These receptor sequences come from a young woman in good health and CMV-seronegative.

The V and J genes are TRBV7-2 and TRBJ2-3, with 11 bases matching TRBD2. This CDR3 region has 18 residues. The V segment lost 2 bases and the J segment 2 bases; nucleotides outside the gene matches: 9. The germline V gene encodes CDR1 SGHTA and CDR2 FQGNSA. CDR3 sequence (DNA): TGTGCCAGCAGCTTAACTAGCGGGGGAGGAGGGTCCACAGATACGCAGTATTTT. Its protein product is CASSLTSGGGGSTDTQYF.

V usage is TRBV18 and J usage is TRBJ2-7; D possibly corresponds to TRBD1 (6 bases). This CDR3 spans 15 amino acids. V lost 6 bases and J lost 0, with 15 bases in between. CDR1 is KGHSH, CDR2 LQKENI, per germline. The CDR3 region has the DNA TGTGCCAGCTCTCCGGGGTCAGGGGACTCCTACGAGCAGTACTTC. Its translation: CASSPGSGDSYEQYF.

The rearrangement links TRBV29-1 to TRBJ2-5, with D uncertain. This CDR3 has 12 amino acids. Trimming removed 2 bases at V and 3 bases at J, with 7 bases between. From germline, CDR1 is SQVTM and CDR2 ANQGSEA. The CDR3 DNA sequence: TGCAGCGTTGAATGGCAGGAAGAGACCCAGTACTTC. Protein product: CSVEWQEETQYF.

The chain links TRBV19 to TRBJ1-1, with TRBD1 matching 7 bases. Per germline, CDR1 LNHDA and CDR2 SQIVND (reference sequence). V shed 7 bases, J shed 1 base, and the junction held 15 bases outside the gene matches. The CDR3 contains 17 residues. The DNA of the CDR3 is TGTGCCAGTACCAACCTTGAGTTAGGGGGCCGGAACACTGAAGCTTTCTTT. It yields the protein CASTNLELGGRNTEAFF.

The rearrangement joins TRBV4-1 to TRBJ2-5, with 11 bases aligning to TRBD2. The J call may be faulty, since TRBJ2-7 better matches the DNA end. The germline V gene has CDR1 MGHRA and CDR2 YSYEKL. The length of the CDR3 is 17 residues. For the CDR3, the DNA is TGCGCCAGCAGCCAAGATTTGCTAGCGGGGGGAGGAAACGAGCAGTACTTC. Its translation is CASSQDLLAGGGNEQYF.

CDR3 protein: CASSQDTARGEKLFF. CDR3 bases: TGTGCCAGCAGCCAAGATACGGCCAGGGGAGAAAAACTGTTTTTT. V is TRBV4-2 and J is TRBJ1-4, with D maybe TRBD1 (6 bases). The CDR3 runs to 15 residues. Trimming removed 0 bases at V and 8 bases at J, with 13 bases between. Germline loops: CDR1 LGHNA, CDR2 YNFKEQ.

The rearrangement uses TRBV14 and TRBJ1-5; the D gene is possibly TRBD1 (5 bases). CDR1 SGHDN and CDR2 FVKESK come from the germline V gene. This CDR3 is built from 17 residues. The V and J ends lost 1 base and 0 bases respectively, with 13 bases between them. The CDR3 coding sequence is TGTGCCAGCAGCCAAGTTGACCGGGACTATAGCAATCAGCCCCAGCATTTT. Translating gives CASSQVDRDYSNQPQHF.

The chain recombines TRBV28 with TRBJ2-5, with 13 bases lining up with TRBD2. Germline CDR1 reads MDHEN; CDR2 reads SYDVKM. This CDR3 is 17 amino acids long. V lost 5 bases, J lost 3 bases, and 9 bases stayed unmatched. CDR3 sequence reads: CASSNPTGTSGKETQYF. DNA of the CDR3: TGTGCCAGCAGTAACCCTACCGGGACTAGCGGGAAAGAGACCCAGTACTTC.

The CDR3 here is CASSDPGFGEQFF. CDR3 sequence (DNA): TGTGCCAGCAGTGATCCGGGGTTCGGGGAGCAGTTCTTC. The V call is TRBV2, the J call TRBJ2-1, with a possible D match to TRBD2 (5 bases). The CDR3 length is 13 residues. The germline V gene has CDR1 SNHLY and CDR2 FYNNEI. The V end lost 3 bases, the J end lost 10 bases, and 13 bases lay between the germline ends.

This clone was counted between two and nine times. The chain uses TRBV5-6 and TRBJ1-2, with unresolved D. V dropped 4 bases and J dropped 4 bases, with 11 bases sitting between them. The CDR3 extends over 13 amino acids. Germline V gene lookup returns CDR1 SGHDT and CDR2 YYEEEE. The CDR3 region is CASSVMSGYGYTF. The CDR3 DNA is TGTGCCAGCAGCGTAATGTCAGGCTATGGCTACACCTTC. Together with reference TRBV5-6 and TRBJ1-2, the CDR3 gives the full variable domain: DAGVTQSPTHLIKTRGQQVTLRCSPKSGHDTVSWYQQALGQGPQFIFQYYEEEERQRGNFPDRFSGHQFPNYSSELNVNALLLGDSALYLCASSVMSGYGYTFGSGTRLTVV.

V is TRBV5-1 and J is TRBJ2-1; 8 bases map to TRBD2. The ends lost 4 bases at V and 14 bases at J; junction bases unmatched: 8. CDR1 is SGHRS and CDR2 is YFSETQ in the germline V gene. The CDR3 runs to 12 residues. DNA for the CDR3: TGCGCCAGCAGCATTGGACTAGCCGGGAAGTTCTTC. This gives the protein CASSIGLAGKFF. The full variable domain, its missing parts supplied by reference TRBV5-1 and TRBJ2-1, is KAGVTQTPRYLIKTRGQQVTLSCSPISGHRSVSWYQQTPGQGLQFLFEYFSETQRNKGNFPGRFSGRQFSNSRSEMNVSTLELGDSALYLCASSIGLAGKFFGPGTRLTVL.

V is TRBV2 and J is TRBJ2-1; 9 positions match TRBD2. This CDR3 is 16 amino acids long. V trimming: 10 bases; J trimming: 6 bases; junction bases outside the gene matches: 16. Germline CDR1 SNHLY, CDR2 FYNNEI. CDR3 sequence reads: CATAGGGLAGRNEQFF. The CDR3 region has the DNA TGTGCCACAGCGGGTGGTGGGCTAGCGGGACGCAATGAGCAGTTCTTC.

The V call is TRBV9, the J call TRBJ2-7; D perhaps matches TRBD2 (5 bases). Germline values: CDR1 SGDLS, CDR2 YYNGEE. This CDR3 has 15 amino acids. V lost 0 bases and J 0 bases, leaving 10 bases between the germline ends. Written as DNA, the CDR3 is TGTGCCAGCAGCGTAGGTACCGGGATCTCCTACGAGCAGTACTTC. The encoded protein is CASSVGTGISYEQYF.

The count of this clone is one. This chain links TRBV10-3 with TRBJ2-7, with 8 positions matching TRBD1. This CDR3 comprises 14 residues. With V trimmed by 4 bases and J by 2 bases, 4 bases remained unmatched. The germline CDR1 and CDR2 sequences are ENHRY and SYGVKD. The CDR3 DNA reads as TGTGCCATCAGTGGGGGGACAGGAGCCTACGAGCAGTACTTC. Translated, it gives CAISGGTGAYEQYF.

This clone was seen only a few times. The V gene is TRBV5-6, the J gene TRBJ1-6; D perhaps matches TRBD1 (6 bases). Trimming took off 2 bases at V and 7 bases at J, with 10 bases between the two ends. The germline gives CDR1 SGHDT, CDR2 YYEEEE. The CDR3 is 14 residues long. The CDR3 region has the DNA TGTGCCAGCAGCTTTTGGGGGCGAAATTCACCCCTCCACTTT. The encoded protein is CASSFWGRNSPLHF.

This rearrangement joins TRBV6-6 to TRBJ1-2; D perhaps matches TRBD1 (5 bases). The V gene lost 2 bases and the J gene lost 6 bases, with 13 bases spanning the gap. This CDR3 has 14 residues. Per germline, CDR1 MNHNY and CDR2 SVGAGI (reference sequence). The CDR3 reads CASSYEAGRDGYTF. The CDR3 bases are TGTGCCAGCAGTTACGAGGCAGGGCGCGATGGCTACACCTTC.

This clone was counted a single time. The chain has TRBV13 and TRBJ1-2; D is unresolved. CDR1 and CDR2 from the germline V gene are PRHDT and FYEKMQ (reference sequence). Trimming left V 4 bases short and J 4 bases short, with 10 bases between. This CDR3 has 13 amino acids. The CDR3 DNA sequence: TGTGCCAGCAGCTCCGGCCGGAGCTATGGCTACACCTTC. Translation gives CASSSGRSYGYTF. The full variable domain, rest sourced from reference TRBV13 and TRBJ1-2, is AAGVIQSPRHLIKEKRETATLKCYPIPRHDTVYWYQQGPGQDPQFLISFYEKMQSDKGSIPDRFSAQQFSDYHSELNMSSLELGDSALYFCASSSGRSYGYTFGSGTRLTVV.

The genes are TRBV6-5 and TRBJ2-1; TRBD1 matches 8 bases. Germline V CDR1 and CDR2: MNHEY, SVGAGI. This CDR3 contains 14 residues. The trim removed 6 bases at V and 8 bases at J, leaving 9 bases unmatched. This chain's CDR3 is CASSLRQGSDEQFF. The CDR3 coding sequence is TGTGCCAGCAGCCTACGACAGGGGAGCGATGAGCAGTTCTTC.

The CDR3 DNA is TGTGCCAGCAGCTTAGACGGAGCGGGCCTCCAAGAGACCCAGTACTTC. Its protein is CASSLDGAGLQETQYF. V and J are TRBV7-9 and TRBJ2-5, with D possibly TRBD2 on 6 matching bases. The CDR3 sequence is 16 residues long. With 1 base removed from V and 1 base from J, the gap between germline ends came to 13 bases. Germline loops: CDR1 SEHNR, CDR2 FQNEAQ (reference sequence).

The rearrangement uses TRBV15 and TRBJ2-1; 9 nucleotides match TRBD1. The CDR3 spans 16 residues. The junction had 6 bases not matched to a gene; V was cut back by 2 bases and J by 4 bases. Germline V gives CDR1 LNHNV, CDR2 YYDKDF (reference sequence). The CDR3 DNA is TGTGCCACCAGCAGAACTCGGGACAGGGTTTACAATGAGCAGTTCTTC. Translated, it gives CATSRTRDRVYNEQFF.

The chain couples TRBV4-1 to TRBJ2-3, with TRBD2 matching 8 bases. This CDR3 is 15 amino acids long. V shed 0 bases and J 5 bases; nucleotides not matched to a gene: 4. Germline V gene lookup returns CDR1 MGHRA and CDR2 YSYEKL. CDR3 bases: TGCGCCAGCAGCCAAGAACTAGCGGAGCGAGATACGCAGTATTTT. This gives the protein CASSQELAERDTQYF.

This clone was counted a single time. This chain connects TRBV5-1 to TRBJ2-7; 8 bases are shared with TRBD1. Trimming at V came to 3 bases and at J to 7 bases, leaving 15 bases not matched to a gene. Germline CDR1 reads SGHRS; CDR2 reads YFSETQ. CDR3 size: 16 residues. CDR3 DNA: TGCGCCAGCAGCTCTGGCACCGGACAGGGTGTCCCTGAGCAGTACTTC. Amino acid sequence: CASSSGTGQGVPEQYF.

The rearrangement uses TRBV4-2 and TRBJ1-1, with D possibly TRBD1 on 6 matching bases. Trimming left V 3 bases short and J 0 bases short, with 11 bases between. CDR1 is LGHNA, CDR2 YNFKEQ, per germline. This CDR3 is built from 15 residues. In nucleotides, the CDR3 is TGTGCCAGCAGCCAGACGGACAGAGTGAACACTGAAGCTTTCTTT. This gives the protein CASSQTDRVNTEAFF.

CDR3 in DNA: TGTGCCAGCAGCGTCGGGACAGGGGGTGCTGGGGAGCTGTTTTTT. Its translation: CASSVGTGGAGELFF. The gene calls are TRBV5-4 and TRBJ2-2; 11 bases agree with TRBD1. With 4 bases clipped from V and 8 bases from J, the junction kept 7 bases outside the gene matches. The CDR3 length is 15 residues. CDR1 is SGHNT and CDR2 is YYREEE in the germline V gene (reference sequence).

The chain combines TRBV7-9 with TRBJ2-7, with D perhaps matching TRBD1 (5 bases). CDR3 size: 14 residues. V was cut by 2 bases and J by 5 bases, with 13 bases left in between. From germline, CDR1 is SEHNR and CDR2 FQNEAQ (reference sequence). CDR3 nucleotides: TGTGCCAGCAGCTTAAATGGTGCCAGGGACGAGCAGTACTTC. Protein: CASSLNGARDEQYF.

The CDR3: CASSIRVLAKNIQYF. DNA for the CDR3: TGTGCCAGTAGTATCCGGGTGTTAGCCAAAAACATTCAGTACTTC. The genes are TRBV19 and TRBJ2-4; unclear D gene. Germline-derived CDR1 and CDR2 are LNHDA and SQIVND (reference sequence). Trimming shortened V by 3 bases and J by 0 bases, and 9 bases separated the two germline ends. This CDR3 region has 15 residues.

This chain uses TRBV5-1 with TRBJ2-1, with 8 bases matching TRBD2. CDR1 SGHRS and CDR2 YFSETQ come from the germline V gene. The CDR3 has 12 residues. V was clipped by 3 bases and J by 10 bases; unmatched bases: 3. As DNA, the CDR3 is TGCGCCAGCAGCTCAGAGCGGGGGGAGCAGTTCTTC. Its protein product is CASSSERGEQFF. The full variable domain, completed using reference TRBV5-1 and TRBJ2-1, is KAGVTQTPRYLIKTRGQQVTLSCSPISGHRSVSWYQQTPGQGLQFLFEYFSETQRNKGNFPGRFSGRQFSNSRSEMNVSTLELGDSALYLCASSSERGEQFFGPGTRLTVL.

V is TRBV7-3 and J is TRBJ2-1; 12 bases match TRBD2. Germline CDR1 and CDR2: SGHTA and FQGTGA. The V segment lost 5 bases and the J segment 6 bases; nucleotides outside the gene matches: 5. CDR3 length: 15 amino acids. As DNA, the CDR3 is TGTGCCAGCAGCCATGGACTAGCGGGAAGCAATGAGCAGTTCTTC. Its protein product is CASSHGLAGSNEQFF.

This chain uses TRBV7-3 with TRBJ2-3; 11 nucleotides line up with TRBD2. The CDR3 covers 15 residues. Germline V gene data show CDR1 as SGHTA and CDR2 as FQGTGA. V dropped 1 base and J dropped 4; count of bases not matched to a gene: 1. In nucleotides, the CDR3 is TGTGCCAGCAGCTTAAGTAGCGGGAGGGCAGATACGCAGTATTTT. This codes for CASSLSSGRADTQYF.

The chain employs TRBV7-9 and TRBJ2-1; a weak D match, TRBD2 (5 bases). Deletions cut 8 bases from V and 2 bases from J, with 10 bases between. Germline CDR1 reads SEHNR; CDR2 reads FQNEAQ (reference sequence). This CDR3 comprises 13 residues. CDR3 in amino acids: CASQTTPYNEQFF. The CDR3 region has the DNA TGTGCCAGCCAGACTACTCCCTACAATGAGCAGTTCTTC. Full variable domain (missing parts from reference TRBV7-9 and TRBJ2-1): DTGVSQNPRHKITKRGQNVTFRCDPISEHNRLYWYRQTLGQGPEFLTYFQNEAQLEKSRLLSDRFSAERPKGSFSTLEIQRTEQGDSAMYLCASQTTPYNEQFFGPGTRLTVL.

The chain couples TRBV5-1 to TRBJ2-7; D might be TRBD2 (6 bases). This CDR3 has 13 amino acids. Per the germline V gene, CDR1 is SGHRS and CDR2 is YFSETQ. The CDR3 DNA reads TGCACCGACCCCGGGAGTTCGCGGTACGAGCAGTACTTC. The encoded protein is CTDPGSSRYEQYF. Drawing the rest from reference TRBV5-1 and TRBJ2-7, the complete variable domain is KAGVTQTPRYLIKTRGQQVTLSCSPISGHRSVSWYQQTPGQGLQFLFEYFSETQRNKGNFPGRFSGRQFSNSRSEMNVSTLELGDSALYLCTDPGSSRYEQYFGPGTRLTVT.

J is TRBJ2-1 and V is TRBV7-9, with TRBD1 matching 7 bases. Germline CDR1 and CDR2: SEHNR and FQNEAQ (reference sequence). The CDR3 is made up of 14 amino acids. J lost 4 bases, V lost 5 bases, and 5 bases had no gene match. This CDR3 reads CASSPTTGYNEQFF. Here the CDR3 DNA reads TGTGCCAGCAGCCCGACGACAGGGTACAATGAGCAGTTCTTC. Variable domain in full (rest from reference TRBV7-9 and TRBJ2-1): DTGVSQNPRHKITKRGQNVTFRCDPISEHNRLYWYRQTLGQGPEFLTYFQNEAQLEKSRLLSDRFSAERPKGSFSTLEIQRTEQGDSAMYLCASSPTTGYNEQFFGPGTRLTVL.